The T cell receptor beta chain described here comes from a study of blood T cell repertoires in COVID-19. This CDR3 has 16 amino acids. Per germline, CDR1 SGDLS and CDR2 YYNGEE. With 0 bases removed from V and 5 bases from J, the gap between germline ends came to 17 bases. Original processing notes: Using reference gene primer amplification, nucleated cell counts were estimated. Sequenced by immunoSEQ multiplex PCR; TCRdb stores in-frame clones only, minus some. V, J and clone size reflect that table, while D and trimming were determined from the DNA. The table has about 210,000 clones, 80% seen once. This clone was detected only once.

The chain employs TRBV9 and TRBJ2-5, with D perhaps matching TRBD1 (6 bases). The sample comprised PBMCs or T cells enriched from blood (not recorded which). The sequence came from a man aged 30-40 years with acute COVID-19. CDR3 sequence: CASSVDMGAPRETQYF. The CDR3 DNA reads as TGTGCCAGCAGCGTAGATATGGGGGCGCCCCGGGAGACCCAGTACTTC.